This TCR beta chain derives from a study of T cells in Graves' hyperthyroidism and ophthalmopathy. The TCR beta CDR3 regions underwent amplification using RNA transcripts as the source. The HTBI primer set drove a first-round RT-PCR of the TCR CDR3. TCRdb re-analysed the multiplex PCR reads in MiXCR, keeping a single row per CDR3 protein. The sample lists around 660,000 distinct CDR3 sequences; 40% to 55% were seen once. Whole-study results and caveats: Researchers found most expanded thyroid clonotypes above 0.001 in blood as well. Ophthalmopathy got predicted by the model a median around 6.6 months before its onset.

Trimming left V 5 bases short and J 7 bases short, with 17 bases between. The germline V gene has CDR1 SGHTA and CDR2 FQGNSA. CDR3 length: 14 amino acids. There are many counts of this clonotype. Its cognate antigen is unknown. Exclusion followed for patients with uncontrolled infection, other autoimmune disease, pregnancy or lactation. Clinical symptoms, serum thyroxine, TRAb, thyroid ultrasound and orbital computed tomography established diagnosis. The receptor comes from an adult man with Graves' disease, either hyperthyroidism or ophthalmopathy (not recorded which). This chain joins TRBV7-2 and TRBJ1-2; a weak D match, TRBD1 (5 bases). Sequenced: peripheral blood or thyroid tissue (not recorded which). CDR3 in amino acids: CASSQAIRETGYTF. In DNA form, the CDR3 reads TGTGCCAGCAGCCAAGCAATCAGGGAGACTGGCTACACCTTC.